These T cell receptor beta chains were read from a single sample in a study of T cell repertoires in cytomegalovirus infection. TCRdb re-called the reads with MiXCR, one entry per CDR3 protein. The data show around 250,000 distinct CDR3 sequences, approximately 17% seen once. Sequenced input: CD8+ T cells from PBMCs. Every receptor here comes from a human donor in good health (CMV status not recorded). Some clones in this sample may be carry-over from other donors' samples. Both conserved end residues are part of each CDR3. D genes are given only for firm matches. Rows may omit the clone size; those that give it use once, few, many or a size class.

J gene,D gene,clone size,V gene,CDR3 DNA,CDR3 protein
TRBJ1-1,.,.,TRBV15,TGTGCCACCAGCAGATGGTTTGACAGGTCGAGGGGGACTGAAGCTTTCTTT,CATSRWFDRSRGTEAFF
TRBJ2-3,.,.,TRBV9,TGTGCCAACAGCGTAGATCAGTTTCCGCAGTATTTT,CANSVDQFPQYF
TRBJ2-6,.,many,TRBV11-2,TGTGCCAGCTACTCTGGGGCCAACGTCCTGACTTTC,CASYSGANVLTF
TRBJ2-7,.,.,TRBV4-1,TGCGCCAGCAGCCAAGGCCGTTCCTACGAGCAGTACTTC,CASSQGRSYEQYF
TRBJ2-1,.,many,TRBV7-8,TGTGCCAGCAGCGCTATGGGGCGGGGCGCTGACAATGAGCAGTTCTTC,CASSAMGRGADNEQFF
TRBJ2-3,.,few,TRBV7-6,TGTGCCAGCAGCTCGGATTCCTCCAAAACGCAGTATTTT,CASSSDSSKTQYF
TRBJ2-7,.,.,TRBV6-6,TGTGCCAGCAGTTCTACGGATCACTACGAGCAGTACTTC,CASSSTDHYEQYF
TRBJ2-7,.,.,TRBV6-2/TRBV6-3,TGTGCCAGCACCTCCAGGAGCGGAGAGCAGTACTTC,CASTSRSGEQYF
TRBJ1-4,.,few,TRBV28,TGTGCCAGCAGTTTCGTATCCCTGGGGGATGAAAAACTGTTTTTT,CASSFVSLGDEKLFF
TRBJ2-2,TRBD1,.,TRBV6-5,TGTGCCAGCAGGGGACAGGGAGGGGAGCTGTTTTTT,CASRGQGGELFF
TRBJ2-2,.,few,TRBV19,TGTGCCAGTAGTACCGGTCTTACCGGGGAGCTGTTTTTT,CASSTGLTGELFF
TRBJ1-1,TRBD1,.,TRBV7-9,TGTGCCAGCAGCTTAGCCGGGACAGGGAGGAACACTGAAGCTTTCTTT,CASSLAGTGRNTEAFF
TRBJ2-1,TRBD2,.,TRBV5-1,TGCGCCAGCAGCCCAGGGACTAGCGGGGGGCTAGGCTTCAATGAGCAGTTCTTC,CASSPGTSGGLGFNEQFF
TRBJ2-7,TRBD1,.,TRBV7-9,TGTGCCAGCAGCTCACAGGGGACATCCCTAGTCGAGCAGTACTTC,CASSSQGTSLVEQYF
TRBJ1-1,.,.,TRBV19,TGTGCCAGTAGTATTACGGAGAACACTGAAGCTTTCTTT,CASSITENTEAFF
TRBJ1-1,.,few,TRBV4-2,TGTGCCAGCAGCCCATGGGTCACGGAGAACACTGAAGCTTTCTTT,CASSPWVTENTEAFF
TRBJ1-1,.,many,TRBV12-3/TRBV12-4,TGTGCCAGCAGTTTTCCGGCAGGGCTGAACACTGAAGCTTTCTTT,CASSFPAGLNTEAFF
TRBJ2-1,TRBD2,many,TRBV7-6,TGTGCCAGCAGCCCCGGACTAGCGGGGGGCTTATACAATGAGCAGTTCTTC,CASSPGLAGGLYNEQFF
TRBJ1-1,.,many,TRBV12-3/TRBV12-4,TGTGCCAGCACCCTGGAGAGGGACCTAGGCACTGAAGCTTTCTTT,CASTLERDLGTEAFF
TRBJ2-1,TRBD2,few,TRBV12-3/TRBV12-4,TGTGCCAGCAGTCGAGGGGGCGGGGGGGCCGGAGTCTTC,CASSRGGGGAGVF
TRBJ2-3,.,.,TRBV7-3,TGTGCCAGCAGCTTAAAGTGGGGAGAGGATACGCAGTATTTT,CASSLKWGEDTQYF
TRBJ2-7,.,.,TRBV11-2,TGTGCCAGCAGCTTATCGGCAGGGTCCTCCTACGAGCAGTACTTC,CASSLSAGSSYEQYF
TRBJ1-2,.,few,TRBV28,TGTGCCAGCAGGAAGGGCTATGGCTACACCTTC,CASRKGYGYTF
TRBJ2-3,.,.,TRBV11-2,TGTGCCAGCAGCCCCTACCCCCAGCCGGGGGCAGATACGCAGTATTTT,CASSPYPQPGADTQYF
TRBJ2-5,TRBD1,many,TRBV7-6,TGTGCCAGCAGCTTAGAGGTCAGGGGGCTGAAAGAGACCCAGTACTTC,CASSLEVRGLKETQYF
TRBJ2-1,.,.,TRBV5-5,TGTGCCAGCAGCTGGAGTGGGGCCTACAATGAGCAGTTCTTC,CASSWSGAYNEQFF
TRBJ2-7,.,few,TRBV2,TGTGCCAGCATTCTGGGCAGCCAAACGCAGTACTTC,CASILGSQTQYF
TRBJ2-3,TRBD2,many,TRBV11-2,TGTGCCAGCAGCGTCTCCCCGGGGGGAGCGGACGATACGCAGTATTTT,CASSVSPGGADDTQYF
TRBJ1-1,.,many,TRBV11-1,TGTGCCAGCAGCTTCAGCGCTGGGACTGAAGCTTTCTTT,CASSFSAGTEAFF
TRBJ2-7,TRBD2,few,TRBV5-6,TGTGCCAGCAGCCCTAGGTGGGAGCGGGGTTTCTACGAGCAGTACTTC,CASSPRWERGFYEQYF
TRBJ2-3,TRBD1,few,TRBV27,TGTGCCAGCACCTACAGGGGCTGGACGACAGATACGCAGTATTTT,CASTYRGWTTDTQYF
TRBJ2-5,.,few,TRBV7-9,TGTGCCAGCAGCTTACTCCTGGGACACCAAGAGACCCAGTACTTC,CASSLLLGHQETQYF
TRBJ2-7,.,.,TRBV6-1,TGTGCCAGCAATCCCAGGGACGGGACGTACGAGCAGTACTTC,CASNPRDGTYEQYF